This T cell receptor (beta chain) comes out of a study of T cells in localized non-small cell lung cancer. Findings and limits, study-wide: Median detection of top 100 tumor clones in adjacent lung was around 60 clones. Compared with tumor, uninvolved adjacent lung displayed greater T cell clonality, ranking highest overall.

Per germline, CDR1 SGHTA and CDR2 FQGTGA. V was trimmed by 2 bases and J by 2 bases, leaving 5 bases between them. The CDR3 runs to 13 residues. Notes on this clone: What it recognizes is unknown.

Sequencing used immunoSEQ multiplex PCR; TCRdb keeps in-frame clones, though not all of them. The table shows fewer than 50,000 clones, with 65% to 90% occurring only once. The gene calls are TRBV7-3 and TRBJ2-3; no definite D call. This specimen was PBMCs, taken before any cancer treatment. This TCR was recovered from a man aged 35 to 70 with stage II lung adenocarcinoma. CDR3 in amino acids: CASSLLTTDTQYF. CDR3 bases: TGTGCCAGCAGCTTACTCACCACAGATACGCAGTATTTT.